The 5 T cell receptor beta chains below all came from one sample that was sequenced in a study of cytomegalovirus exposure and HLA in healthy donors. PCR employed 60 Vbeta and 13 Jbeta primers. Sequenced by immunoSEQ multiplex PCR; TCRdb stores in-frame clones only, minus some. Here the sample table reports roughly 33,000 clones. Sequencing was performed on PBMCs. These receptors were taken from a woman aged 40 to 50 in good health and CMV-seropositive.

This chain joins TRBV29-1 and TRBJ2-3; a weak D match, TRBD1 (5 bases). The CDR3 consists of 13 residues. Trimming took 2 bases from V and 2 from J, leaving 8 bases between them. In germline, CDR1 is SQVTM, CDR2 ANQGSEA. This CDR3 reads CSVEKDTTDTQYF. CDR3 DNA sequence: TGCAGCGTTGAAAAGGACACCACAGATACGCAGTATTTT.

The chain employs TRBV9 and TRBJ1-2; tentatively, D is TRBD1 (6 bases). The CDR3 has 16 amino acids. Germline CDR1 reads SGDLS; CDR2 reads YYNGEE. V was clipped by 0 bases and J by 7 bases, with 19 bases between them. CDR3: CASSVAGSGEQVGYTF. The CDR3 nucleotides read TGTGCCAGCAGCGTAGCCGGGTCAGGGGAACAGGTTGGCTACACCTTC.

V and J are TRBV5-1 and TRBJ1-3; no clear D. The CDR3 has 13 amino acids. Per the germline V gene, CDR1 is SGHRS and CDR2 is YFSETQ. The V gene lost 2 bases and the J gene lost 4 bases, with 7 bases spanning the gap. Here the CDR3 DNA reads TGCGCCAGCAGCTTCCCGGAGGGAAACACCATATATTTT. Translating it yields CASSFPEGNTIYF.

The V and J genes are TRBV2 and TRBJ1-4, with TRBD1 matching over 11 bases. The germline V gene encodes CDR1 SNHLY and CDR2 FYNNEI. The CDR3 is 14 residues long. After removal of 5 bases from V and 8 bases from J, the junction contained 4 bases not matched to a gene. DNA for the CDR3: TGTGCCAGCAGTCGGGACAGGGGGATGGAAAAACTGTTTTTT. Translating gives CASSRDRGMEKLFF.

This rearrangement joins TRBV5-4 to TRBJ1-4; tentative D call: TRBD1 (6 bases). Germline V gene sequence: CDR1 SGHNT, CDR2 YYREEE (reference sequence). The CDR3 covers 14 residues. Trimming stripped 2 bases from V and 4 bases from J, with 9 bases between. CDR3 DNA sequence: TGTGCCAGCAGCTTATCAGGGGATAATGAAAAACTGTTTTTT. Amino acid sequence: CASSLSGDNEKLFF.